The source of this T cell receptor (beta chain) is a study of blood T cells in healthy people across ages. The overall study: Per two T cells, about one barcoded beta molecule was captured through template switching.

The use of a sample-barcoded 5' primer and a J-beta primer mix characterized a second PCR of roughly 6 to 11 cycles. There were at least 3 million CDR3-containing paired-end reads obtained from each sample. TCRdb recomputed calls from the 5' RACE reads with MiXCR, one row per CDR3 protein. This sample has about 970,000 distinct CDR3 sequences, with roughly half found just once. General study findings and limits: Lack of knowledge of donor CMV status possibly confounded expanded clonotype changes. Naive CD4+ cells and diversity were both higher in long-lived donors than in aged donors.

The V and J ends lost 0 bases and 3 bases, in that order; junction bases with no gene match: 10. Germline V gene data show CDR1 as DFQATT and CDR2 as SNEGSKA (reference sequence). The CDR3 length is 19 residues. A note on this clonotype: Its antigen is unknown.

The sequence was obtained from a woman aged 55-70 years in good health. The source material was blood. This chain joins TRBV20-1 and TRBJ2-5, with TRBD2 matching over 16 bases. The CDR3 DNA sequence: TGCAGTGCTAGAGATGTTGGGACTAGCGGGAGGGCCTGGGAAGAGACCCAGTACTTC. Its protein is CSARDVGTSGRAWEETQYF.